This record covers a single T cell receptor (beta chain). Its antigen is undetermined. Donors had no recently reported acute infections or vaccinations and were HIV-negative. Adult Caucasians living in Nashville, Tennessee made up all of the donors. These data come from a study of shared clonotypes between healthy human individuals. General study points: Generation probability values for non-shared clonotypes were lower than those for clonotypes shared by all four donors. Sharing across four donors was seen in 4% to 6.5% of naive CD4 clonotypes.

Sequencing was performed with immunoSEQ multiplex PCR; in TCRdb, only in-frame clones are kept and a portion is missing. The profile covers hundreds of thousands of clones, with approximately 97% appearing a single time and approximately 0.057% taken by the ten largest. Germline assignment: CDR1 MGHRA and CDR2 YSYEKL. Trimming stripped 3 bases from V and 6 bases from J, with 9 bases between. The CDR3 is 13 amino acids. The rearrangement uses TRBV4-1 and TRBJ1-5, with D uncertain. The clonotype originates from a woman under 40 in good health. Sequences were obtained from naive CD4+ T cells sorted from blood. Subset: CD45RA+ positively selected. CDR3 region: CASSHAEGQPQHF. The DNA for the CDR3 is TGCGCCAGCAGCCATGCGGAGGGTCAGCCCCAGCATTTT.